A selection of T cell receptor beta chains follows, all from one sample in a study of T cells in localized non-small cell lung cancer. The data were produced by immunoSEQ multiplex PCR, yet TCRdb's version contains in-frame clones alone and is incomplete. This repertoire shows some 51,000 clones, roughly 88% found once; its top ten account for approximately 5%. Material: peripheral blood, obtained before any cancer treatment. The receptors were gathered from a woman aged 40 to 75 with stage I lung adenocarcinoma. CDR3s include the opening cysteine and the closing phenylalanine or tryptophan. Each record gives: D gene, V gene, J gene, clone size, CDR3 DNA, CDR3 protein. D genes are given only for firm matches. The size field is filled for only some rows; it gives once, few, many or a size class.

d_call: TRBD1; v_call: TRBV7-9; j_call: TRBJ1-2; clone_size: once; cdr3_nt: TGTGCCAGCAGCGCGGGACAGGGGGCTGCCTATGGCTACACCTTC; cdr3_aa: CASSAGQGAAYGYTF
d_call: -; v_call: TRBV10-2; j_call: TRBJ1-5; clone_size: -; cdr3_nt: TGCGCCAGCAGTGAGTCGTCCCAGGGTAATCAGCCCCAGCATTTT; cdr3_aa: CASSESSQGNQPQHF
d_call: -; v_call: TRBV4-3; j_call: TRBJ1-4; clone_size: -; cdr3_nt: TGCGCCAGCAGCCAGAGTAAGGGCGCTCCTAATGAAAAACTGTTTTTT; cdr3_aa: CASSQSKGAPNEKLFF
d_call: -; v_call: TRBV7-6; j_call: TRBJ2-6; clone_size: few; cdr3_nt: TGTGCCAGCAGTCTAGCGCCTTCTGGGGCCAACGTCCTGACTTTC; cdr3_aa: CASSLAPSGANVLTF
d_call: -; v_call: TRBV15; j_call: TRBJ2-5; clone_size: -; cdr3_nt: TGTGCCACCAGCAGACAACAGAGAAAAGAGACCCAGTACTTC; cdr3_aa: CATSRQQRKETQYF
d_call: -; v_call: TRBV11-2; j_call: TRBJ2-1; clone_size: -; cdr3_nt: TGTGCCAGCAGCTTAGGCCGACAGGCGGGGTCGTTCTTC; cdr3_aa: CASSLGRQAGSFF
d_call: -; v_call: TRBV5-1; j_call: TRBJ2-1; clone_size: -; cdr3_nt: TGCGCCAGCAGCTTGGCCAGGGAGACAGGGAGGCATGAGCAGTTCTTC; cdr3_aa: CASSLARETGRHEQFF
d_call: -; v_call: TRBV7-2; j_call: TRBJ2-7; clone_size: once; cdr3_nt: TGTGCCAGCAGCTTAGCTGACAGCTTTAGCTCCTACGAGCAGTACTTC; cdr3_aa: CASSLADSFSSYEQYF
d_call: -; v_call: TRBV14; j_call: TRBJ1-5; clone_size: -; cdr3_nt: TGTGCCAGCAGCACCGGACTCAATCAGCCCCAGCATTTT; cdr3_aa: CASSTGLNQPQHF
d_call: -; v_call: TRBV10-1; j_call: TRBJ1-6; clone_size: few; cdr3_nt: TGCGCCAGCAGCGATGGGCTGGGGAATTCACCCCTCCACTTT; cdr3_aa: CASSDGLGNSPLHF
d_call: -; v_call: TRBV11-2; j_call: TRBJ2-7; clone_size: -; cdr3_nt: TGTGCCAGCAGCTTAGTTAGGAGCGAGCAGTACTTC; cdr3_aa: CASSLVRSEQYF
d_call: TRBD2; v_call: TRBV19; j_call: TRBJ2-1; clone_size: -; cdr3_nt: TGTGCCACCGCTGAACTAGCGGGGGTCGTAGTCTTC; cdr3_aa: CATAELAGVVVF
d_call: -; v_call: TRBV2; j_call: TRBJ1-5; clone_size: -; cdr3_nt: TGTGCCAGCACTGCCTGGGGGCAGCCCCAGCATTTT; cdr3_aa: CASTAWGQPQHF
d_call: -; v_call: TRBV7-9; j_call: TRBJ2-3; clone_size: -; cdr3_nt: TGTGCCAGCAGCTCAGGGACAATTAGCACAGATACGCAGTATTTT; cdr3_aa: CASSSGTISTDTQYF
d_call: -; v_call: TRBV7-9; j_call: TRBJ2-1; clone_size: -; cdr3_nt: TGTGCCAGCAGACAGGACCAGGGGTTTGAGCAGTTCTTC; cdr3_aa: CASRQDQGFEQFF
d_call: TRBD1; v_call: TRBV18; j_call: TRBJ2-7; clone_size: -; cdr3_nt: TGTGCCAGCTCAGCCAAGACAGGGAGTTACGAGCAGTACTTC; cdr3_aa: CASSAKTGSYEQYF
d_call: TRBD1; v_call: TRBV5-6; j_call: TRBJ1-1; clone_size: -; cdr3_nt: TGTGCCAGCAGCCCGTACAGGGGGAGTATGGGAACTGAAGCTTTCTTT; cdr3_aa: CASSPYRGSMGTEAFF
d_call: -; v_call: TRBV7-9; j_call: TRBJ1-1; clone_size: -; cdr3_nt: TGTGCCAGCAGCTTGAGTTCTGGGAACACTGAAGCTTTCTTT; cdr3_aa: CASSLSSGNTEAFF
d_call: TRBD1; v_call: TRBV6-1; j_call: TRBJ1-1; clone_size: -; cdr3_nt: TGTGCCAGCCAGCAGGGGGCACGAACTGAAGCTTTCTTT; cdr3_aa: CASQQGARTEAFF
d_call: TRBD2; v_call: TRBV2; j_call: TRBJ2-5; clone_size: -; cdr3_nt: TGTGCCAGCACGAGACTAGCGGGGGGTGTCGGAGAGACCCAGTACTTC; cdr3_aa: CASTRLAGGVGETQYF
d_call: TRBD1; v_call: TRBV6-5; j_call: TRBJ1-4; clone_size: -; cdr3_nt: TGTGCCAGCCAAAAAGGGGGCCCTAATGAAAAACTGTTTTTT; cdr3_aa: CASQKGGPNEKLFF
d_call: -; v_call: TRBV29-1; j_call: TRBJ1-2; clone_size: -; cdr3_nt: TGCAGCGTTACACCCGACCTACTTCTTGGCTACACCTTC; cdr3_aa: CSVTPDLLLGYTF
d_call: TRBD1; v_call: TRBV5-4; j_call: TRBJ1-1; clone_size: -; cdr3_nt: TGTGCCAGCAGCACCGGACAGGGGGCAAGTTTAATCACTGAAGCTTTCTTT; cdr3_aa: CASSTGQGASLITEAFF
d_call: -; v_call: TRBV5-6; j_call: TRBJ2-3; clone_size: -; cdr3_nt: TGTGCCAGCAGCGTCCCTAGTCTTGATACGCAGTATTTT; cdr3_aa: CASSVPSLDTQYF
d_call: TRBD2; v_call: TRBV10-1; j_call: TRBJ2-5; clone_size: -; cdr3_nt: TGCGCCAGCAGACTTGAGACTAGCGGGGGGGCCCGGGAGACCCAGTACTTC; cdr3_aa: CASRLETSGGARETQYF
d_call: TRBD1; v_call: TRBV6-5; j_call: TRBJ1-2; clone_size: few; cdr3_nt: TGTGCCAGTAGCCGGACAGGTTATGGCTACACCTTC; cdr3_aa: CASSRTGYGYTF
d_call: -; v_call: TRBV19; j_call: TRBJ1-1; clone_size: -; cdr3_nt: TGTGCCAGTAGTACCACACAGGGAATGAACACTGAAGCTTTCTTT; cdr3_aa: CASSTTQGMNTEAFF
d_call: -; v_call: TRBV25-1; j_call: TRBJ1-1; clone_size: -; cdr3_nt: TGTGCCAGCAGTGAATATGGGGGTATGAACACTGAAGCTTTCTTT; cdr3_aa: CASSEYGGMNTEAFF
d_call: -; v_call: TRBV10-3; j_call: TRBJ1-4; clone_size: -; cdr3_nt: TGTGCCACCGCGACGGGGTCCTATGAAAAACTGTTTTTT; cdr3_aa: CATATGSYEKLFF
d_call: -; v_call: TRBV10-3; j_call: TRBJ1-2; clone_size: few; cdr3_nt: TGTGCCATCAGTGAGCCCCTAGGGGCCTATGGCTACACCTTC; cdr3_aa: CAISEPLGAYGYTF
d_call: TRBD2; v_call: TRBV14; j_call: TRBJ2-1; clone_size: -; cdr3_nt: TGTGCCAGCAGCCAACGGCGGGGGGGGCCCTTTAATGAGCAGTTCTTC; cdr3_aa: CASSQRRGGPFNEQFF
d_call: -; v_call: TRBV5-8; j_call: TRBJ1-1; clone_size: -; cdr3_nt: TGTGCCAGCAGCCCCAAGGGGAGGGGGAACACTGAAGCTTTCTTT; cdr3_aa: CASSPKGRGNTEAFF
d_call: -; v_call: TRBV6-1; j_call: TRBJ1-5; clone_size: medium-sized; cdr3_nt: TGTGCCAGCAGCTGGGCAGGAGATGAGAGTCAGCCCCAGCATTTT; cdr3_aa: CASSWAGDESQPQHF
d_call: -; v_call: TRBV7-2; j_call: TRBJ1-2; clone_size: -; cdr3_nt: TGTGCCAGCAGCCCCAACACCGGACGGGGAGCGAGCTATGGCTACACCTTC; cdr3_aa: CASSPNTGRGASYGYTF
d_call: -; v_call: TRBV5-1; j_call: TRBJ1-1; clone_size: -; cdr3_nt: TGCGCCAGCAGCTTGGTAGGGATTGGAGTGAACACTGAAGCTTTCTTT; cdr3_aa: CASSLVGIGVNTEAFF
d_call: TRBD1; v_call: TRBV6-5; j_call: TRBJ1-3; clone_size: -; cdr3_nt: TGTGCCAGCACCTCGGACAGGGTCTCTGGAAACACCATATATTTT; cdr3_aa: CASTSDRVSGNTIYF
d_call: -; v_call: TRBV4-1; j_call: TRBJ2-1; clone_size: -; cdr3_nt: TGCGCCAGCAGCCAAGGAGGCTTACAGTTCTTC; cdr3_aa: CASSQGGLQFF
d_call: TRBD2; v_call: TRBV29-1; j_call: TRBJ2-1; clone_size: -; cdr3_nt: TGCAGCGTTGGTCGGGGGGGTGATGAGCAGTTCTTC; cdr3_aa: CSVGRGGDEQFF
d_call: -; v_call: TRBV18; j_call: TRBJ2-7; clone_size: once; cdr3_nt: TGTGCCAGTACACGGGATAAGGGCCCCTACGAGCAGTACTTC; cdr3_aa: CASTRDKGPYEQYF
d_call: -; v_call: TRBV5-1; j_call: TRBJ2-1; clone_size: -; cdr3_nt: TGCGCCAGCAGCTTGTCAACGAATGAGCAGTTCTTC; cdr3_aa: CASSLSTNEQFF
d_call: -; v_call: TRBV11-1; j_call: TRBJ2-3; clone_size: -; cdr3_nt: TGTGCCAGCAGCCCCCGGTGGCGGTCAACAAGCACAGATACGCAGTATTTT; cdr3_aa: CASSPRWRSTSTDTQYF
d_call: TRBD2; v_call: TRBV27; j_call: TRBJ2-5; clone_size: -; cdr3_nt: TGTGCCAGCAGTTTGGGACGGGGGGGGCAAGAGACCCAGTACTTC; cdr3_aa: CASSLGRGGQETQYF
d_call: -; v_call: TRBV6-5; j_call: TRBJ2-2; clone_size: -; cdr3_nt: TGTGCCAGCAGTCCAGACTCGCTCACCGGGGAGCTGTTTTTT; cdr3_aa: CASSPDSLTGELFF